One sample yielded the 25 T cell receptor beta chains listed below, sequenced in a study of T cell clonality in common variable immunodeficiency. The protocol was immunoSEQ multiplex PCR, while the TCRdb copy is restricted to in-frame clones and leaves out a portion. The sample includes under 20,000 clones, none of them occurring once. Broader study findings: Fewer deletions and N-nucleotide insertions were reportedly seen in common variable immunodeficiency TCR beta sequences.

The antigens of these receptors remain unknown. Sample: peripheral blood mononuclear cells. The receptors derive from a human donor with common variable immunodeficiency.

This clone has more than one count but fewer than ten. The CDR3 goes on 3 residues after the read ends, and that part is filled in from the germline J gene. This chain joins TRBV18 and TRBJ2-3; D perhaps matches TRBD2 (6 bases). V was shortened by 1 base and J by 0 bases, with 11 bases between the two germline ends. This CDR3 is 16 amino acids long. CDR1 is KGHSH, CDR2 LQKENI, per germline. The CDR3 loop is CASSPQPGGSTDTQYF. The sequenced CDR3 bases are TGTGCCAGCTCACCACAACCTGGGGGGAGCACAGATACG. The variable domain in full, with the rest retrieved from reference TRBV18 and TRBJ2-3, is NAGVMQNPRHLVRRRGQEARLRCSPMKGHSHVYWYRQLPEEGLKFMVYLQKENIIDESGMPKERFSAEFPKEGPSILRIQQVVRGDSAAYFCASSPQPGGSTDTQYFGPGTRLTVL.

This clone has ten or more counts. The read ends 3 residues shy of where the CDR3 ends; the end is completed using the germline J gene. The chain carries TRBV7-2 and TRBJ2-1; D not certain. V was cut by 0 bases and J by 0 bases, with 9 bases left in between. This CDR3 region has 16 residues. The V gene's germline CDR1 is SGHTA and CDR2 FQGNSA. The chain's CDR3 is CASSLAALSSYNEQFF. CDR3 DNA (partial): TGTGCCAGCAGCTTAGCAGCGCTCAGCTCCTACAATGAG.

Note on this clone: The CDR3 goes on 3 residues after the read ends, and that part is filled in from the germline J gene. This sequence joins TRBV2 and TRBJ1-5; tentative D call: TRBD1 (6 bases). CDR1 SNHLY and CDR2 FYNNEI come from the germline V gene. CDR3 length: 18 amino acids. Trimming took 4 bases from V and 1 from J, leaving 20 bases between them. The sequenced CDR3 bases are TGTGCCAGCAGTGGGGGGCAGGGTAGCAAAGTAAGCAATCAGCCC. Amino acids: CASSGGQGSKVSNQP. The complete CDR3 sequence is CASSGGQGSKVSNQPQHF.

This clone was seen repeatedly, ten times or more. From the germline J gene comes the end of the CDR3, since the read stops 3 residues before it. The V call is TRBV29-1, the J call TRBJ1-1; D ambiguous. Germline V CDR1 and CDR2: SQVTM, ANQGSEA. Trimming pared 7 bases from V and 1 base from J, leaving 13 bases between. This CDR3 region has 13 residues. The sequenced CDR3 bases are TGCAGCGCCTATTTTAGACAGAACACTGAA. Its protein is CSAYFRQNTE. The complete CDR3 sequence is CSAYFRQNTEAFF.

A remark on this clone: Sequencing ends 3 residues short of the CDR3 end; the germline J gene provides the rest. The chain couples TRBV7-6 to TRBJ2-6; 11 bases are a match to TRBD1. V gave up 3 bases and J gave up 2 bases; unmatched junction bases: 0. The length of the CDR3 is 16 residues. Looked up from germline, CDR1 is SGHVS and CDR2 is FNYEAQ. The chain's CDR3 is CASSLGQGAGANVLTF. The DNA read from the CDR3 is TGTGCCAGCAGCTTGGGACAGGGGGCTGGGGCCAACGTC.

This clone appeared a few times. The read ends 3 residues shy of where the CDR3 ends; the end is completed using the germline J gene. J is TRBJ2-7 and V is TRBV5-1, with D hard to call. The CDR3 runs 12 residues. Germline V gene data show CDR1 as SGHRS and CDR2 as YFSETQ. V dropped 4 bases and J dropped 2 bases, with 7 bases sitting between them. The covered CDR3 bases are TGCGCCAGCAGCCTGGTCGCCTACGAG. Translation gives CASSLVAYE. The entire CDR3 reads CASSLVAYEQYF.

This clone has more than one count but fewer than ten. The CDR3 extends 3 residues past the end of the read, so its final part is completed from the germline J gene. This sequence joins TRBV7-2 and TRBJ2-3, with 8 bases lining up with TRBD2. Trimming at V came to 4 bases and at J to 6 bases, leaving 6 bases not matched to a gene. The CDR3 is 14 residues long. The germline V gene has CDR1 SGHTA and CDR2 FQGNSA. Partial CDR3 DNA: TGTGCCAGCAGCTCGGGACTAGATGGGGATACG. This sequence encodes CASSSGLDGDT. The full CDR3 reads CASSSGLDGDTQYF.

This clone occurred many times. The CDR3 goes on 3 residues after the read ends, and that part is filled in from the germline J gene. This chain connects TRBV7-9 to TRBJ1-1, with D unresolved. This CDR3 is built from 12 residues. The V gene's germline CDR1 is SEHNR and CDR2 FQNEAQ (reference sequence). V was trimmed by 5 bases and J by 1 base, leaving 5 bases between them. The part of the CDR3 DNA that was read is TGTGCCAGCAGCCAAGGGAACACTGAA. Protein: CASSQGNTE. The full CDR3 protein is CASSQGNTEAFF.

In its sample, this clone is medium-sized (0.01 to 0.1%). The DNA read from the CDR3 is TGTGCCAGCATGGCTTCTAGCGGTTACACAGATACG. This translates into CASMASSGYTDT. The complete CDR3 reads CASMASSGYTDTQYF. This chain joins TRBV2 and TRBJ2-3; the match to TRBD2 covers 7 bases. Coverage ceases 3 residues before the CDR3 finishes, and the germline J gene fills in the end. The germline CDR1 and CDR2 sequences are SNHLY and FYNNEI. Trimming at V came to 7 bases and at J to 2 bases, leaving 9 bases not matched to a gene. This CDR3 region has 15 residues.

This clone appeared many times. The CDR3 end falls 3 residues outside the read, so it is completed with the germline J gene. The chain carries TRBV30 and TRBJ1-1; tentatively, D is TRBD1 (5 bases). CDR1 GTSNPN and CDR2 SVGIG come from the germline V gene (reference sequence). The CDR3 has 13 amino acids. The V and J ends lost 0 bases and 3 bases respectively, with 8 bases between them. The CDR3 protein is CAWSVRGHTEAFF. The sequenced CDR3 bases are TGTGCCTGGAGTGTAAGGGGTCACACTGAA.

This clone was observed at least ten times. The covered CDR3 bases are TGTGCCTGGAGTTCTACCCGGGGTATTGAG. Translating gives CAWSSTRGIE. The full CDR3 protein is CAWSSTRGIEQFF. The V gene is TRBV30, the J gene TRBJ2-1; tentatively, D is TRBD2 (5 bases). The read halts 3 residues ahead of the CDR3 end, with the missing end drawn from the germline J gene. V lost 2 bases and J lost 9, with 14 bases in between. CDR3 length: 13 residues. CDR1 is GTSNPN and CDR2 is SVGIG in the germline V gene (reference sequence).

Many counts were recorded for this clone. Read coverage stops 3 residues before the CDR3 terminus; the germline J gene supplies the remainder. This sequence joins TRBV5-1 and TRBJ1-1, with D possibly matching TRBD1 (6 bases). V lost 5 bases, J lost 2 bases, and 16 bases lay in between. The CDR3 is 15 amino acids. CDR1 SGHRS and CDR2 YFSETQ come from the germline V gene. Incomplete CDR3 DNA: TGCGCCAGCAGTACCCTAACAGGGCTCAACACTGAA. It yields the protein CASSTLTGLNTE. The full CDR3 is CASSTLTGLNTEAFF.

This clone was counted ten times or more. The read terminates 3 residues before the CDR3 end, so the remaining end is supplied by the germline J gene. This sequence joins TRBV6-1 and TRBJ1-2, with 8 bases that match TRBD1. This CDR3 contains 13 residues. From germline, CDR1 is MNHNS and CDR2 SASEGT. J gave up 5 bases and V 4 bases, and 3 bases lay outside the gene matches. CDR3 in amino acids: CASSVDRGYGYTF. Incomplete CDR3 DNA: TGTGCCAGCAGTGTAGACAGGGGTTATGGC.

Within the sample, this clone is medium-sized. The DNA ends 3 residues before the CDR3 does, and the rest of the CDR3 is filled in from the germline J gene. V gene TRBV7-2 combines with J gene TRBJ2-1; 10 nucleotides line up with TRBD2. J was trimmed by 9 bases and V by 3 bases; bases with no gene match: 8. The CDR3 extends over 15 amino acids. The germline V gene encodes CDR1 SGHTA and CDR2 FQGNSA. This CDR3 is CASSLASGGRGEQFF. The sequenced part of the CDR3 DNA is TGTGCCAGCAGCTTGGCTAGCGGGGGTCGTGGTGAG.

About this clone itself: The CDR3 extends 3 residues past the end of the read, so its final part is completed from the germline J gene. The gene calls are TRBV5-1 and TRBJ1-2, with a weak D call TRBD1 (6 bases). The CDR3 has 12 residues. CDR1 is SGHRS, CDR2 YFSETQ, per germline. Trimming removed 8 bases at V and 3 bases at J, with 11 bases between. CDR3 DNA, as far as it was read: TGCGCCAGACTACAGGGATACTATGGC. Encoded protein: CARLQGYYG. The CDR3 in its entirety is CARLQGYYGYTF.

This clone has at least ten counts. The DNA ends 3 residues before the CDR3 does, and the rest of the CDR3 is filled in from the germline J gene. The V call is TRBV18, the J call TRBJ1-6; weak D call: TRBD1 (6 bases). V lost 4 bases and J 5 bases, leaving 9 bases between the germline ends. The CDR3 is 14 amino acids. Germline V CDR1 and CDR2: KGHSH, LQKENI. CDR3 bases read: TGTGCCAGCTCACGGACAGTCGATAATTCACCC. The encoded protein is CASSRTVDNSP. The whole CDR3 region reads CASSRTVDNSPLHF.

This clone was seen repeatedly, ten times or more. The read finishes 3 residues shy of the CDR3 end, and the germline J gene is used to complete it. The rearrangement joins TRBV5-5 to TRBJ1-2; TRBD1 agrees at 8 bases. Germline trimming cut 0 bases from V and 3 bases from J; bases unmatched to any gene: 1. Germline assignment: CDR1 SGHKS and CDR2 YYEKEE (reference sequence). This CDR3 spans 14 amino acids. The CDR3 protein is CASSLAGGDYGYTF. The DNA read from the CDR3 is TGTGCCAGCAGCTTGGCAGGGGGCGACTATGGC.

In this sample, this clone turned up many times. Read sequence stops 3 residues before the CDR3 end, and the germline J gene provides the missing end. J is TRBJ1-2 and V is TRBV19, with no clear D. The CDR3 extends over 13 amino acids. Looked up from germline, CDR1 is LNHDA and CDR2 is SQIVND (reference sequence). Trimming removed 8 bases from V and 1 base from J, with 11 bases in between. The part of the CDR3 DNA that was read is TGTGCCAGTCAAAAAGGCCATAACTATGGC. The encoded protein is CASQKGHNYG. From start to end, the CDR3 is CASQKGHNYGYTF.

This clone was observed at least ten times. The read ends 3 residues before the CDR3 terminus; that terminus is restored from the germline J gene. The chain carries TRBV6-4 and TRBJ1-1; D unclear. The ends were cut back, 5 bases at V and 0 bases at J, with 7 bases in the middle. The CDR3 is made up of 13 amino acids. Germline V gene lookup returns CDR1 MRHNA and CDR2 SNTAGT. This CDR3 is CASSLLVNTEAFF. CDR3 DNA, as far as it was read: TGTGCCAGCAGTTTACTAGTGAACACTGAA.

A remark on this clone: The sequenced fragment ends 3 residues before the CDR3 boundary, so the rest is inferred from the germline J gene. The V call is TRBV19, the J call TRBJ2-3, with 14 nucleotides matching TRBD2. With V trimmed by 5 bases and J by 5 bases, 18 bases remained unmatched. Germline values: CDR1 LNHDA, CDR2 SQIVND (reference sequence). The CDR3 extends over 20 amino acids. The CDR3 bases that were read are TGTGCCAGTAGTGCGCCGAGTGGAGGGGGACTAGCGGGAGATAGAGATACG. Its translation is CASSAPSGGGLAGDRDT. The full CDR3 reads CASSAPSGGGLAGDRDTQYF.

This clone was seen a few times. The sequenced fragment ends 3 residues before the CDR3 boundary, so the rest is inferred from the germline J gene. The rearrangement uses TRBV6-1 and TRBJ2-7; tentatively, D is TRBD2 (6 bases). CDR1 is MNHNS and CDR2 is SASEGT in the germline V gene. Trimming left V 4 bases short and J 2 bases short, with 15 bases between. This CDR3 contains 15 residues. Partial CDR3 DNA: TGTGCCAGCAGTGCCAAGATAGCGGATCCCTACGAG. Translated: CASSAKIADPYE. The whole CDR3 sequence is CASSAKIADPYEQYF.

This clone was recorded many times. The CDR3 extends 3 residues past the end of the read, so its final part is completed from the germline J gene. The chain is built from TRBV6-1 and TRBJ2-1; 9 bases are a match to TRBD1. CDR3 length: 15 residues. Per germline, CDR1 MNHNS and CDR2 SASEGT. J gave up 8 bases and V 4 bases, and 9 bases lay outside the gene matches. The part of the CDR3 DNA that was read is TGTGCCAGCAGTGGATGGACAGGGGTTATAGATGAG. It encodes CASSGWTGVIDE. The CDR3 in full is CASSGWTGVIDEQFF.

This clone has at least ten counts. The missing CDR3 end, 3 residues past where the read stops, is filled in from the germline J gene. V usage is TRBV19 and J usage is TRBJ2-1; the match to TRBD1 covers 8 bases. V lost 7 bases and J lost 4; bases outside the gene matches: 6. The CDR3 runs 14 residues. Germline V gene data show CDR1 as LNHDA and CDR2 as SQIVND (reference sequence). CDR3 protein: CASKTGVGYNEQFF. The covered CDR3 bases are TGTGCCAGTAAGACAGGGGTAGGGTACAATGAG.

This clone was seen only a few times. Sequencing ends 3 residues short of the CDR3 end; the germline J gene provides the rest. This chain uses TRBV18 with TRBJ1-2, with TRBD1 identical over 8 bases. The junction had 8 bases not matched to a gene; V was cut back by 8 bases and J by 6 bases. The CDR3 is 13 residues long. Germline CDR1 KGHSH, CDR2 LQKENI. CDR3 protein: CASPLTGDNGYTF. Incomplete CDR3 DNA: TGTGCCAGCCCACTGACAGGGGATAATGGC.

Turning to this clone: The junction and the germline gene differ at one end; a read error may be behind it. From the germline J gene comes the end of the CDR3, since the read stops 3 residues before it. V is TRBV7-7 and J is TRBJ2-2; D call uncertain. Looked up from germline, CDR1 is SSHAT and CDR2 is FNYEAQ (reference sequence). CDR3 size: 12 residues. Partial CDR3 DNA: TGTGCTAGCAGCTTTTTTCGGGGGGAG. Amino acids: CASSFFRGE. The whole CDR3 region reads CASSFFRGELFF.